Below, 25 T cell receptor beta chains from the same sample are listed, as sequenced in a study of blood T cell repertoires in COVID-19. The table came from immunoSEQ multiplex PCR; TCRdb's copy has only in-frame clones and leaves some out. The table lists roughly 130,000 clones, more than 90% of them singletons. The material sequenced was peripheral blood. Source of these receptors: a man between 45 and 60 years old with active COVID-19.

The CDR3 DNA is TGTGCCACCAGCAGAACCGTGACGGGGCAAGAGACCCAGTACTTC. It codes for CATSRTVTGQETQYF. The genes are TRBV15 and TRBJ2-5, with D possibly TRBD2 on 5 matching bases. V gave up 2 bases and J gave up 2 bases, with 12 bases separating them. Germline loops: CDR1 LNHNV, CDR2 YYDKDF (reference sequence). The CDR3 spans 15 residues.

This sequence joins TRBV19 and TRBJ2-1; 7 nucleotides align to TRBD2. This CDR3 comprises 13 residues. Germline values: CDR1 LNHDA, CDR2 SQIVND (reference sequence). Losses at the gene ends were 7 bases for V and 7 bases for J; bases not matched to a gene: 7. DNA for the CDR3: TGTGCCAGTACCGGTTTGGGAGGGAATGAGCAGTTCTTC. Its protein is CASTGLGGNEQFF.

V and J are TRBV2 and TRBJ2-5; D gene uncertain. Germline V gene lookup returns CDR1 SNHLY and CDR2 FYNNEI. V was clipped by 8 bases and J by 2 bases, with 12 bases between them. CDR3 length: 13 residues. Written as DNA, the CDR3 is TGTGCCAGCGGGCAGACAAGACAAGAGACCCAGTACTTC. It codes for CASGQTRQETQYF.

The chain links TRBV6-1 to TRBJ1-6, with D perhaps matching TRBD1 (6 bases). The CDR3 has 15 amino acids. Trimming removed 1 base from V and 10 bases from J, with 14 bases in between. The V gene's germline CDR1 is MNHNS and CDR2 SASEGT. The CDR3 DNA is TGTGCCAGCAGTGAAGAGGACAGTAGGGTGTCACCCCTCCACTTT. Translating it yields CASSEEDSRVSPLHF.

The rearrangement joins TRBV12-5 to TRBJ1-1; TRBD1 agrees at 8 bases. From germline, CDR1 is LGHNT and CDR2 FRNRAP. The trim removed 6 bases at V and 4 bases at J, leaving 7 bases unmatched. The CDR3 has 14 amino acids. The CDR3 bases are TGTGCTAGTGGATCTACAGGGGGAGTCACTGAAGCTTTCTTT. It codes for CASGSTGGVTEAFF.

The V and J genes are TRBV19 and TRBJ2-1; possible D gene TRBD2, 5 bases. Germline V CDR1 and CDR2: LNHDA, SQIVND (reference sequence). CDR3 length equals 14 residues. V lost 6 bases and J 12 bases, leaving 21 bases between the germline ends. This chain's CDR3 is CASSGRQRQRWQFF. The CDR3 DNA follows: TGTGCCAGTAGCGGGCGGCAGCGGCAGAGGTGGCAGTTCTTC.

The chain recombines TRBV18 with TRBJ1-5, with TRBD1 matching 9 bases. V gave up 3 bases and J gave up 2 bases; unmatched junction bases: 5. The V gene's germline CDR1 is KGHSH and CDR2 LQKENI. The CDR3 runs 16 residues. The DNA of the CDR3 is TGTGCCAGCTCACCCGGGGACAGGGACGGCAATCAGCCCCAGCATTTT. Its protein product is CASSPGDRDGNQPQHF.

This clone was found once. CDR3 bases: TGTGCCGCCAGGGGACCTTCGCAATCAGTTAACTATGGCTACACCTTC. Translating it yields CAARGPSQSVNYGYTF. This sequence joins TRBV6-6 and TRBJ1-2, with D maybe TRBD1 (6 bases). V dropped 11 bases and J dropped 1 base, with 23 bases sitting between them. CDR3 length: 16 residues. Germline V gives CDR1 MNHNY, CDR2 SVGAGI (reference sequence).

The CDR3 DNA follows: TGTGCCACCCGACGGGCGGGAAACTACTACAATGAGCAGTTCTTC. Translating it yields CATRRAGNYYNEQFF. V is TRBV7-2 and J is TRBJ2-1; a weak D match, TRBD2 (6 bases). Per the germline V gene, CDR1 is SGHTA and CDR2 is FQGNSA. Trimming took 10 bases from V and 3 from J, leaving 19 bases between them. CDR3 size: 15 residues.

The genes are TRBV6-5 and TRBJ1-2; 7 positions agree with TRBD1. The germline V gene has CDR1 MNHEY and CDR2 SVGAGI. There are 13 residues in the CDR3. The trim removed 7 bases at V and 4 bases at J, leaving 6 bases unmatched. The CDR3 here is CASTQQGTYGYTF. DNA for the CDR3: TGTGCCAGCACCCAACAGGGGACCTATGGCTACACCTTC.

V is TRBV5-1 and J is TRBJ2-5; D unresolved. This CDR3 has 14 amino acids. The V gene's germline CDR1 is SGHRS and CDR2 YFSETQ. Trimming stripped 0 bases from V and 1 base from J, with 7 bases between. CDR3 nucleotide sequence: TGCGCCAGCAGCTTGGGGGCCATCCAAGAGACCCAGTACTTC. This codes for CASSLGAIQETQYF.

V and J are TRBV9 and TRBJ2-2; weak D call: TRBD2 (5 bases). This CDR3 has 16 amino acids. V shed 2 bases and J shed 5 bases, with 16 bases lying between them. The germline CDR1 and CDR2 sequences are SGDLS and YYNGEE. The CDR3 sequence is CASSVSWESGTGELFF. CDR3 DNA: TGTGCCAGCAGCGTTTCGTGGGAGAGTGGGACCGGGGAGCTGTTTTTT.

The V gene is TRBV18, the J gene TRBJ1-2, with 7 bases that match TRBD1. This CDR3 has 14 amino acids. The germline gives CDR1 KGHSH, CDR2 LQKENI. J lost 6 bases, V lost 4 bases, and 8 bases had no gene match. CDR3 nucleotides: TGTGCCAGCTCACACCGACAGGGTGAGGATGGCTACACCTTC. This translates into CASSHRQGEDGYTF.

The chain couples TRBV6-1 to TRBJ2-1; 9 bases map to TRBD1. Germline V lookup: CDR1 MNHNS, CDR2 SASEGT. This CDR3 is built from 19 residues. V lost 1 base, J lost 4 bases, and 14 bases stayed unmatched. In nucleotides, the CDR3 is TGTGCCAGCAGTGAAGAGTTGACGGGGTGGGGACAGGGATACAATGAGCAGTTCTTC. As protein: CASSEELTGWGQGYNEQFF.

The chain has TRBV4-2 and TRBJ2-2, with D possibly being TRBD1 (5 bases). The V gene lost 0 bases and the J gene lost 4 bases, with 15 bases spanning the gap. The CDR3 has 17 residues. Germline CDR1 and CDR2: LGHNA and YNFKEQ. The CDR3 DNA reads as TGTGCCAGCAGCCAAGATCAAGGCAGGGTGAGCACCGGGGAGCTGTTTTTT. Residues: CASSQDQGRVSTGELFF.

The chain has TRBV21-1 and TRBJ2-7; TRBD2 reflects the table's D call only, with no check against the DNA. TRBV21-1 is a pseudogene locus. The CDR3 has 16 residues. The DNA for the CDR3 is TGTGCCAGCAGGCCCACTAGCGGGAATATCCCCTACGAGCAGTACGTC. As protein: CASRPTSGNIPYEQYV.

The rearrangement uses TRBV5-1 and TRBJ1-1; D gene uncertain. V was clipped by 2 bases and J by 4 bases, with 15 bases between them. The CDR3 is 15 amino acids. The V gene's germline CDR1 is SGHRS and CDR2 YFSETQ. CDR3 coding DNA: TGCGCCAGCAGCTTCTCCTCGACTGCGTCCACTGAAGCTTTCTTT. It is translated as CASSFSSTASTEAFF.

The chain combines TRBV6-6 with TRBJ1-1, with 7 bases fitting TRBD1. Germline V gives CDR1 MNHNY, CDR2 SVGAGI (reference sequence). V was pared by 7 bases and J by 3 bases, with 8 bases of the junction left unmatched. The CDR3 runs 14 residues. The CDR3 region has the DNA TGTGCCAGCACTTCACACCAGGGGGACACTGAAGCTTTCTTT. It yields the protein CASTSHQGDTEAFF.

The V call is TRBV3-1 (or the pseudogene TRBV3-2), the J call TRBJ2-4; D gene uncertain. Germline-derived CDR1 and CDR2 are LGHDT and YNNKEL (reference sequence). Trimming pared 3 bases from V and 0 bases from J, leaving 9 bases between. The CDR3 spans 15 residues. The CDR3 DNA is TGTGCCAGCAGCCAGGCCTTTCTAGCCAAAAACATTCAGTACTTC. It encodes CASSQAFLAKNIQYF.

The genes are TRBV7-9 and TRBJ2-1, with D possibly TRBD2 on 6 matching bases. The V gene lost 3 bases and the J gene lost 10 bases, with 10 bases spanning the gap. The CDR3 extends over 12 amino acids. The germline gives CDR1 SEHNR, CDR2 FQNEAQ (reference sequence). The CDR3 region has the DNA TGTGCCAGCAGCTTGTGGCTAGCGGAGCAGTTCTTC. Translated, it gives CASSLWLAEQFF.

The CDR3 reads CASSAGQFYTF. DNA for the CDR3: TGTGCCAGCAGCGCGGGACAGTTTTACACCTTC. The gene calls are TRBV5-6 and TRBJ1-2, with TRBD1 matching 7 bases. The CDR3 has 11 amino acids. V lost 4 bases and J lost 11; bases outside the gene matches: 5. Germline CDR1 is SGHDT and CDR2 is YYEEEE.

The CDR3: CASSTYRGLYEQYV. Here the CDR3 DNA reads TGTGCCAGCAGCACATACAGGGGGCTCTACGAGCAGTACGTC. The gene calls are TRBV5-6 and TRBJ2-7; 9 bases line up with TRBD1. This CDR3 region has 14 residues. The germline V gene encodes CDR1 SGHDT and CDR2 YYEEEE. J was trimmed by 3 bases and V by 4 bases; bases with no gene match: 5.

With respect to this clone: A much larger clone lies a single base off, so this may be a read error. Different DNA sequences within this sample yield the same CDR3. The chain uses TRBV5-1 and TRBJ1-2; maybe TRBD1 (5 bases). Germline V lookup: CDR1 SGHRS, CDR2 YFSETQ. The CDR3 has 15 amino acids. The DNA of the CDR3 is TGCGCCAGCAGCCCGGGAGGGGTCGAGGTTGTCGGCTACACCTTT. Translating gives CASSPGGVEVVGYTF. Full variable domain (outside the CDR3, taken from reference TRBV5-1 and TRBJ1-2): KAGVTQTPRYLIKTRGQQVTLSCSPISGHRSVSWYQQTPGQGLQFLFEYFSETQRNKGNFPGRFSGRQFSNSRSEMNVSTLELGDSALYLCASSPGGVEVVGYTFGSGTRLTVV.

The chain couples TRBV10-2 to TRBJ2-1; 15 bases line up with TRBD2. V was clipped by 6 bases and J by 1 base; unmatched bases: 1. Germline lookup yields CDR1 WSHSY and CDR2 SAAADI. CDR3 size: 16 residues. The CDR3 DNA is TGCGCCAGCAGAGGACTAGCGGGAGGGTCCTACAATGAGCAGTTCTTC. Translation: CASRGLAGGSYNEQFF.

The gene calls are TRBV14 and TRBJ1-3; 11 bases match TRBD1. Per the germline V gene, CDR1 is SGHDN and CDR2 is FVKESK. The CDR3 contains 15 residues. V shed 3 bases, J shed 4 bases, and the junction held 2 bases outside the gene matches. The CDR3 nucleotides are TGTGCCAGCAGCCACGGACAGGGGGCCGGAAACACCATATATTTT. Protein: CASSHGQGAGNTIYF.